Listed below are T cell receptor beta chains from one sample, sequenced in a study of early T cells in non-severe SARS-CoV-2 infection. TCRdb re-analysed the 5' RACE reads in MiXCR, keeping a single row per CDR3 protein. The repertoire includes about 73,000 distinct CDR3 sequences, around 15% of them detected once, and roughly 13% sits in the top ten. The sample was whole blood. The receptor set was obtained from an adult who was a healthcare worker with PCR-confirmed SARS-CoV-2 infection or an uninfected control (not recorded which). CDR3s leave out the opening cysteine and the closing phenylalanine or tryptophan.

v_call	cdr3_aa
TRBV19	ASSIPGARGYGYT
TRBV15	ATSREFGGNDNYGYT
TRBV6-5	ASSRHIQETQY
TRBV6-6	ASNPWVEAEAF
TRBV29-1	SVGLAGASTDTQY
TRBV7-2	ASSPRTAGELF
TRBV12-3/TRBV12-4	ASTSYIDTQY
TRBV7-3	ASSSLARGTGELF
TRBV6-2/TRBV6-3	ASSRSHRGQETQY
TRBV28	ASSPPSRMNTEAF
TRBV7-9	ASSVRDKNTIY
TRBV20-1	SARAQGNEKLF
TRBV7-3	ASSLMPGHNNSPLH
TRBV9	ASSVQGNEQF
TRBV7-8	ASTRLPDRGMFGYT
TRBV7-2	ASSISFRGGYNEQF
TRBV7-3	ASRFDRSNTGELF
TRBV12-3/TRBV12-4	ASSLPGLGGETQY
TRBV11-1	ASSLKRFGSDRAGEQF
TRBV7-2	ASSASGKTQY
TRBV4-1	ASSYDRAVPDGYT
TRBV3-1	ASSHHRGGTEAF
TRBV6-2/TRBV6-3	ASSFETGLSNQPQH
TRBV28	ASMLSGGLYEQY
TRBV2	ASSVLQGSGGTF
TRBV10-3	AISDGGPPGAEAF
TRBV7-9	ASSSGLRDRPVGGYT
TRBV6-2/TRBV6-3	ASSPGSGTVYNEQF
TRBV19	VSSIILAGAYEQY
TRBV6-1	ASSEVSLGNQPQH
TRBV4-3	ASSQDYSGGAPDTQY
TRBV20-1	SAPGTTQETQY
TRBV29-1	SVGQEGWTEAF
TRBV12-3/TRBV12-4	ASSLDLSENTDTQY
TRBV20-1	SAPHEDSNTEAF
TRBV12-3/TRBV12-4	ASSFTGGFGTEAF
TRBV3-1	ASSPGMGNYGYT
TRBV6-6	ASSWFPGRDEKLF
TRBV6-6	AGLTSQNTEAF
TRBV6-6	ASSYPVQGLSSPLH
TRBV29-1	SGGSDTQY
TRBV18	ASSPNSIQGRIDTEAF
TRBV9	ASSVEENTGELF
TRBV7-2	ASSLEVGDYGYT
TRBV5-6	ASSLPTQVQETQY
TRBV6-6	ASSYSPGGNTIY
TRBV19	ASSRSGQPQH
TRBV7-3	ASSLTVPANTGELF
TRBV7-2	ASSPGLTRPSYEQY
TRBV7-9	ASSEHGGAAGGGQY
TRBV10-1	ASRGDRGTGELF
TRBV7-6	ASSLFGSGGTDTQY
TRBV6-5	ASRPDSGPYEQY
TRBV15	ATSGTNRY
TRBV29-1	SVFSGTGEKLF
TRBV30	AWSVPLAGGLYGYT
TRBV6-5	ASSRGGKRTDTQY
TRBV10-2	ASSEGRALNNQPQH
TRBV9	ASSPGQGAGNTIY